The 7 T cell receptor beta chains given below trace back to one sample, sequenced in a study of patients and donors after allogeneic stem cell transplantation. TCRdb used MiXCR to reprocess the RT-PCR reads, holding one entry per CDR3 protein. Of roughly 940,000 distinct CDR3 sequences in the sample, more than 15% were seen once. Sequencing input: blood, either unsorted or a sorted T cell fraction (not recorded which). The receptors originated from a human donor who was either an allogeneic HSCT recipient or a stem cell or donor lymphocyte infusion donor (not recorded which). It is not recorded whose cells these are; they may come from a transplant donor.

This clonotype was detected many times. J is TRBJ2-5 and V is TRBV20-1, with TRBD2 matching 12 bases. This CDR3 comprises 13 residues. Germline V gene sequence: CDR1 DFQATT, CDR2 SNEGSKA (reference sequence). Trimming removed 5 bases from V and 5 bases from J; junction bases left unmatched: 3. For the CDR3, the DNA is TGCAGTGCTGGACTAGCGGGGAGGGAGACCCAGTACTTC. It codes for CSAGLAGRETQYF.

This clonotype has more than one count but fewer than ten. The chain employs TRBV4-1 and TRBJ2-7; D may be TRBD2 (5 bases). Between the trimmed V and J ends, which lost 2 bases and 1 base, there was a span of 12 bases. Germline assignment: CDR1 MGHRA and CDR2 YSYEKL. The CDR3 is 15 amino acids. CDR3 coding DNA: TGCGCCAGCAGCCAACACCCCAGGACTTCCTACGAGCAGTACTTC. It codes for CASSQHPRTSYEQYF.

The DNA for the CDR3 is TGTGCCAGCAGCACCCCCGTGGGTGAGCCAGGGGACACTGAAGCTTTCTTT. Translating it yields CASSTPVGEPGDTEAFF. The gene calls are TRBV21-1 and TRBJ1-1; TRBD1 reflects the table's D call only, with no check against the DNA. TRBV21-1 is a pseudogene segment. The CDR3 is 17 residues long.

The CDR3 DNA reads as TGTGCCAGCAGCTTGACAGGGACGGAGGTTGAGCAGTTCTTC. Translated, it gives CASSLTGTEVEQFF. The chain employs TRBV12-3 or TRBV12-4 and TRBJ2-1; 7 bases are shared with TRBD1. The CDR3 length is 14 residues. Unmatched junction bases numbered 11, after V lost 6 bases and J lost 9 bases.

This clonotype has a handful of counts. The chain employs TRBV27 and TRBJ1-5, with D possibly TRBD1 on 6 matching bases. Germline-derived CDR1 and CDR2 are MNHEY and SMNVEV (reference sequence). Trimming shortened V by 5 bases and J by 0 bases, and 11 bases separated the two germline ends. This CDR3 region has 15 residues. CDR3 residues: CASSAYRDSNQPQHF. In DNA form, the CDR3 reads TGTGCCAGCAGTGCCTACAGGGATAGCAATCAGCCCCAGCATTTT.

This clonotype appeared a few times. The chain carries TRBV12-3 or TRBV12-4 and TRBJ2-1, with D tentatively TRBD1 (5 bases). V was clipped by 1 base and J by 0 bases, with 13 bases between them. The CDR3 runs to 17 residues. Here the CDR3 reads CASSLGDRGSSYNEQFF. The CDR3 DNA sequence: TGTGCCAGCAGTTTAGGGGATAGGGGTAGCTCCTACAATGAGCAGTTCTTC.

The sample holds a few counts of this clonotype. This rearrangement joins TRBV12-3 or TRBV12-4 to TRBJ1-1, with D perhaps matching TRBD1 (6 bases). The CDR3 loop spans 13 amino acids. V lost 6 bases to trimming and J lost 6 bases, with 14 bases between them. For the CDR3, the DNA is TGTGCCAGCAGCCGAGGGGGGGAGGCTGAAGCTTTCTTT. Protein: CASSRGGEAEAFF.